Listed below are T cell receptor beta chains from one sample, sequenced in a study of blood T cell repertoires in COVID-19. TCRdb's copy holds only in-frame clones and misses some; the assay was immunoSEQ multiplex PCR. Among 75,000 to 95,000 clones listed, about four fifths were seen once. The sequencing input was peripheral blood. These TCRs come from a man aged 60-69 years with acute or convalescent COVID-19. Each CDR3 is given with its conserved first and last residue. The D gene is left open where the match is weak. Size is stated for part of the rows, as once, few or many counts, or as a class when the clone is expanded.

V: TRBV25-1; J: TRBJ2-1; D: TRBD1; size: NA; DNA: TGTGCCAGCAGTGAACAGGGGGCCGCTGAGCAGTTCTTC; CDR3: CASSEQGAAEQFF
V: TRBV30; J: TRBJ1-6; D: TRBD1; size: NA; DNA: TGTGCCTCCAGAGGACAGGGTGTACATTCACCCCTCCACTTT; CDR3: CASRGQGVHSPLHF
V: TRBV19; J: TRBJ1-1; D: NA; size: NA; DNA: TGTGCCAGTAGTAATGGTGGGGGAGGCACTGAAGCTTTCTTT; CDR3: CASSNGGGGTEAFF
V: TRBV27; J: TRBJ2-7; D: NA; size: NA; DNA: TGTGCCAGCAGTTTCTCAGGGACTTCCTACGAGCAGTACTTC; CDR3: CASSFSGTSYEQYF
V: TRBV7-8; J: TRBJ2-5; D: TRBD2; size: NA; DNA: TGTGCCAGCAGCCGAATAGCGGGGGGGCCAGAGACCCAGTACTTC; CDR3: CASSRIAGGPETQYF
V: TRBV27; J: TRBJ1-3; D: TRBD1; size: NA; DNA: TGTGCCAGCAGACCCGCCGGGACAGCTTATTCGTTCGGAAACACCATATATTTT; CDR3: CASRPAGTAYSFGNTIYF
V: TRBV5-6; J: TRBJ1-2; D: TRBD1; size: NA; DNA: TGTGCCAGCAGCTTGGGGACAGGGGAAGCTGGCTACACCTTC; CDR3: CASSLGTGEAGYTF
V: TRBV9; J: TRBJ1-2; D: NA; size: NA; DNA: TGTGCCAGCAGCGTAGGTTGGGCCTATGGCTACACCTTC; CDR3: CASSVGWAYGYTF
V: TRBV4-1; J: TRBJ2-2; D: NA; size: NA; DNA: TGCGCCAGCAGCCAGCCGCAGGGAAGCGGGGAGCTGTTTTTT; CDR3: CASSQPQGSGELFF
V: TRBV30; J: TRBJ2-2; D: TRBD1; size: NA; DNA: TGTGCCTGGAGTGTAGAGACAGGGGCCACCGGGGAGCTGTTTTTT; CDR3: CAWSVETGATGELFF
V: TRBV19; J: TRBJ1-5; D: TRBD1; size: once; DNA: TGTGCCAGTAGTATAAGGCAGGGGGCCGGTCAGCCCCAGCATTTT; CDR3: CASSIRQGAGQPQHF
V: TRBV29-1; J: TRBJ1-2; D: NA; size: NA; DNA: TGCAGCGTTGAAAATGGCGGGAGGCTCGATCACACCTTC; CDR3: CSVENGGRLDHTF